This T cell receptor beta chain derives from a study of blood T cell repertoires in COVID-19. This clone has only one observation. CDR1 and CDR2 from the germline V gene are GTSNPN and SVGIG (reference sequence). This CDR3 contains 13 residues. V lost 3 bases, J lost 4 bases, and 2 bases stayed unmatched. Profiled with immunoSEQ multiplex PCR; TCRdb holds only in-frame clones, not every one. In the table there are 50,000 to 65,000 clones, around nine tenths of which are singletons. The sample was peripheral blood. This TCR was sampled from a man between 65 and 80 years old with acute or convalescent COVID-19. The chain carries TRBV30 and TRBJ1-5; TRBD1 agrees at 8 bases. The DNA of the CDR3 is TGTGCCTGGAGGGGACAGGATAATCAGCCCCAGCATTTT. It yields the protein CAWRGQDNQPQHF.